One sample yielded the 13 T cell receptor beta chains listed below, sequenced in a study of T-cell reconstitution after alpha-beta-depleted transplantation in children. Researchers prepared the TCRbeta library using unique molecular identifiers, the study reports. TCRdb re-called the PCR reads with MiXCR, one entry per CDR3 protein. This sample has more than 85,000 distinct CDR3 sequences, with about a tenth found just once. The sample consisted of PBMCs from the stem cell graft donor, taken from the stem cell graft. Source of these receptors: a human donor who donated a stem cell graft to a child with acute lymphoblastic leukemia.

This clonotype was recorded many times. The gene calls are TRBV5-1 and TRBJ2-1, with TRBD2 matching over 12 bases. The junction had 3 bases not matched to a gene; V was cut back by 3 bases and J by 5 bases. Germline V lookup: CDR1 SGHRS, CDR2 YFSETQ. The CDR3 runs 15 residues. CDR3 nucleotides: TGCGCCAGCAGCTCCAGGACTAGCGGGGACAATGAGCAGTTCTTC. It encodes CASSSRTSGDNEQFF.

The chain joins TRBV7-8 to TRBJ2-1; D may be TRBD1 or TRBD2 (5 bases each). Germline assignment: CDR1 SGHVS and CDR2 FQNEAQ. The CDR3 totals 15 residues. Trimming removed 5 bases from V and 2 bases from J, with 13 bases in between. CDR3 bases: TGTGCCAGCAGCCCGTGGGACGGCACCTACAATGAGCAGTTCTTC. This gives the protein CASSPWDGTYNEQFF.

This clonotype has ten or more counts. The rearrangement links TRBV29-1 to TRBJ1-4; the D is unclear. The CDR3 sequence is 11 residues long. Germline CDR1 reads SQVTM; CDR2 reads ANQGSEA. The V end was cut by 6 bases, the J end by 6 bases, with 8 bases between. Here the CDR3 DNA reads TGCAGCGTCAATCAGGATGAAAAACTGTTTTTT. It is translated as CSVNQDEKLFF.

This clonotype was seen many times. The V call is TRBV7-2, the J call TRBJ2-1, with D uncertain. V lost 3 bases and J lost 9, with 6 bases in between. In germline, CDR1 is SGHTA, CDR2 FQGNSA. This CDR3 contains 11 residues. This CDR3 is CASSFVGEQFF. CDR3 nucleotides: TGTGCCAGCAGCTTCGTGGGTGAGCAGTTCTTC.

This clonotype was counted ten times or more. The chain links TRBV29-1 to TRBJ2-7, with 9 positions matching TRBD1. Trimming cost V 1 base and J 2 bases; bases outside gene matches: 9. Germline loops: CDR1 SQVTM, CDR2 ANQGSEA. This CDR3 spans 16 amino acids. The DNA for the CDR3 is TGCAGCGTTGAAGGTTCGGGACAGGGATTTACCTACGAGCAGTACTTC. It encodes CSVEGSGQGFTYEQYF.

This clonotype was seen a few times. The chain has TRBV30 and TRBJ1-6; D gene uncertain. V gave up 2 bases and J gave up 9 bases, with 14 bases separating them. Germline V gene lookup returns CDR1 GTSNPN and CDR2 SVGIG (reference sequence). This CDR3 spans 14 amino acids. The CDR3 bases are TGTGCCTGGAGTATCGGCCAGGTCCCTTCACCCCTCCACTTT. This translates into CAWSIGQVPSPLHF.

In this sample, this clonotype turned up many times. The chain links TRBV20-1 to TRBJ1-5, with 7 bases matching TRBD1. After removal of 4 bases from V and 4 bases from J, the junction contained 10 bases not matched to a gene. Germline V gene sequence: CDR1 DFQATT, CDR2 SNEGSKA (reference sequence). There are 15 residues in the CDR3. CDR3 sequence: CSATRGGAVNQPQHF. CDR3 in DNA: TGCAGTGCTACTCGAGGGGGCGCGGTAAATCAGCCCCAGCATTTT.

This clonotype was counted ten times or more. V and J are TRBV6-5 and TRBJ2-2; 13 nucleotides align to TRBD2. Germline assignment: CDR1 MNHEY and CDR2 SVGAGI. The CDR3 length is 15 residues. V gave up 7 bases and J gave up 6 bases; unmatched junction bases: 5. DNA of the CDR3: TGTGCCAGCAAGCGACTAGCGGGGGGTCCCGGGGAGCTGTTTTTT. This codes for CASKRLAGGPGELFF.

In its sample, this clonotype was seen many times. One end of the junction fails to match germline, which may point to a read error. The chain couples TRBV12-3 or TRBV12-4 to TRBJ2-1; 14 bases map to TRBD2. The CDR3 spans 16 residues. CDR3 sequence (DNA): TGTGCCAGCGGTTTAGGGACTAGCGGGGGCTACAATGAGCAGTTCTTC. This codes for CASGLGTSGGYNEQFF.

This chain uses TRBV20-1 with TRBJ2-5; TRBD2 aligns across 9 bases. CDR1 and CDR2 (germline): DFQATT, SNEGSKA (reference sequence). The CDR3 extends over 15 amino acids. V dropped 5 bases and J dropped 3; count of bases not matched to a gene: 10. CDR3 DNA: TGCAGTGCTTACTCACCGGGACTAGCAAAAGAGACCCAGTACTTC. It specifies CSAYSPGLAKETQYF.

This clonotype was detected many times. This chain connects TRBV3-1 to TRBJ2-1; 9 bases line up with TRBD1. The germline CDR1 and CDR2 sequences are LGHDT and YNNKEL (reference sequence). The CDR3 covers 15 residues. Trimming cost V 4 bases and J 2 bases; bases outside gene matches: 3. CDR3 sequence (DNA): TGTGCCAGCAGCCCCGGGACAGGGACCTACAATGAGCAGTTCTTC. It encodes CASSPGTGTYNEQFF.

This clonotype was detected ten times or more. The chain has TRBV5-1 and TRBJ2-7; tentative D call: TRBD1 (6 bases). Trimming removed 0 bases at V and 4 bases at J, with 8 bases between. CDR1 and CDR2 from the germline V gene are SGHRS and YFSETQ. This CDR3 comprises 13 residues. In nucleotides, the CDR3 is TGCGCCAGCAGCTTGGGGACAGTTTACGAGCAGTACTTC. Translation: CASSLGTVYEQYF.

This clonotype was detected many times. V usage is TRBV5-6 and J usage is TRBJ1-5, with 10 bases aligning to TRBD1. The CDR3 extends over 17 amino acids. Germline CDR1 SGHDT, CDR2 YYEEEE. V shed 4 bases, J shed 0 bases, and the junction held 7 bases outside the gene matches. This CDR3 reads CASSLTGGGYSNQPQHF. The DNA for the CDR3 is TGTGCCAGCAGCCTGACAGGGGGCGGTTATAGCAATCAGCCCCAGCATTTT.